Each of the 21 T cell receptor beta chains below was sequenced from the same sample in a study of Tregs in tolerant kidney transplant recipients. The nonmyeloablative bone marrow transplants came from related graft donors, with transient mixed chimerism. Using immunoSEQ multiplex PCR, the repertoire was profiled, and TCRdb retains in-frame clones only, with some absent. The sample has approximately 30,000 clones. The sample here was CD4+ T cells from blood (PBMCs), taken 24 months after the transplant. The receptor source for this set is a human patient who received a combined kidney and bone marrow transplant. Some T cells may be transferred from the graft donor.

As concerns this clone: The CDR3 is cut off 3 residues early in the read; its end comes from the germline J gene. The chain employs TRBV6-2 or TRBV6-3 and TRBJ2-7; no reliable D call. V lost 4 bases and J lost 0, with 13 bases in between. Germline CDR1 reads MNHEY; CDR2 reads SVGEGT. The CDR3 totals 15 residues. Here the CDR3 reads CASSLPRVPSYEQYF. The part of the CDR3 DNA that was read is TGTGCCAGCAGTTTACCCAGAGTGCCCTCCTACGAG.

Concerning this clone itself: Sequencing ends 3 residues short of the CDR3 end; the germline J gene provides the rest. The chain recombines TRBV11-3 with TRBJ2-7; 7 positions match TRBD2. V trimming: 1 base; J trimming: 2 bases; junction bases outside the gene matches: 5. Germline V gene data show CDR1 as SGHNT and CDR2 as YENEEA. The CDR3 is 15 residues long. The DNA read from the CDR3 is TGTGCCAGCAGCTTAGCTAGCGGAGGAACCTACGAG. Its protein product is CASSLASGGTYE. The full CDR3 reads CASSLASGGTYEQYF.

Concerning this clone itself: The CDR3 end lies 3 residues beyond the end of the read and is filled in from the germline J gene. J is TRBJ2-7 and V is TRBV18; D call uncertain. The CDR3 sequence is 15 residues long. V was cut by 1 base and J by 0 bases, with 10 bases left in between. Germline assignment: CDR1 KGHSH and CDR2 LQKENI. CDR3 protein: CASSPREPSSYEQYF. CDR3 DNA, as far as it was read: TGTGCCAGCTCACCACGCGAGCCGAGCTCCTACGAG.

With respect to this clone: The read ends 3 residues before the CDR3 terminus; that terminus is restored from the germline J gene. This chain joins TRBV28 and TRBJ2-2; 9 bases line up with TRBD1. The CDR3 contains 15 residues. Germline CDR1 reads MDHEN; CDR2 reads SYDVKM. The ends lost 4 bases at V and 4 bases at J; junction bases unmatched: 4. The CDR3 DNA, read in part, is TGTGCCAGCAGTTACCCGGGACAGGGCACCGGGGAG. Translating it yields CASSYPGQGTGE. In full, the CDR3 is CASSYPGQGTGELFF.

Details on this clone: The read halts 3 residues ahead of the CDR3 end, with the missing end drawn from the germline J gene. The chain carries TRBV4-2 and TRBJ2-2; D gene uncertain. The germline CDR1 and CDR2 sequences are LGHNA and YNFKEQ. The CDR3 contains 15 residues. V lost 0 bases, J lost 2 bases, and 7 bases lay in between. The CDR3 here is CASSQEQLNTGELFF. The sequenced part of the CDR3 DNA is TGTGCCAGCAGCCAAGAACAGTTAAACACCGGGGAG.

Concerning this clone: The read stops 3 residues short of the end of the CDR3; the missing end is completed from the germline J gene. The chain has TRBV29-1 and TRBJ2-7, with 9 bases that match TRBD2. The germline V gene has CDR1 SQVTM and CDR2 ANQGSEA. After removal of 5 bases from V and 6 bases from J, the junction contained 11 bases not matched to a gene. The CDR3 runs to 14 residues. The sequenced part of the CDR3 DNA is TGCAGCGTTAAACATAGCGGGAGTTCACGCGAG. Its protein is CSVKHSGSSRE. The entire CDR3 reads CSVKHSGSSREQYF.

About this clone itself: The read comes to an end 3 residues before the CDR3 does, leaving the germline J gene to fill in the end. V is TRBV18 and J is TRBJ2-5, with D maybe TRBD1 (6 bases). The CDR3 consists of 13 residues. V was trimmed by 6 bases and J by 0 bases, leaving 8 bases between them. Germline V gene lookup returns CDR1 KGHSH and CDR2 LQKENI. CDR3 loop: CASSRGDQETQYF. The sequenced CDR3 bases are TGTGCCAGCTCCAGGGGTGACCAAGAGACC.

A word on this clone: The read terminates 3 residues ahead of where the CDR3 ends, so the germline J gene completes it. The chain carries TRBV19 and TRBJ1-3; 8 bases are shared with TRBD1. J was trimmed by 0 bases and V by 5 bases; bases with no gene match: 12. This CDR3 has 18 amino acids. Germline V gene sequence: CDR1 LNHDA, CDR2 SQIVND (reference sequence). The CDR3 bases that were read are TGTGCCAGTAGTCTTCGGACAGGGCGTTTCGACTCTGGAAACACC. This codes for CASSLRTGRFDSGNT. The whole CDR3 is CASSLRTGRFDSGNTIYF.

To note about this clone: The read ends 3 residues shy of where the CDR3 ends; the end is completed using the germline J gene. This chain links TRBV9 with TRBJ2-5, with a possible D match to TRBD2 (6 bases). The CDR3 length is 14 residues. V was shortened by 0 bases and J by 2 bases, with 8 bases between the two germline ends. Germline CDR1 is SGDLS and CDR2 is YYNGEE. The CDR3 loop is CASSVEGLQETQYF. The covered CDR3 bases are TGTGCCAGCAGCGTAGAGGGACTTCAAGAGACC.

CDR3 bases read: TGTGCCAGCAGCGAATCGGGACAGGGGAACACTGAA. Its protein product is CASSESGQGNTE. The CDR3 as a whole reads CASSESGQGNTEAFF. The gene calls are TRBV11-3 and TRBJ1-1; 9 bases align to TRBD1. The read terminates 3 residues ahead of where the CDR3 ends, so the germline J gene completes it. This CDR3 region has 15 residues. The V and J ends lost 5 bases and 1 base, in that order; junction bases with no gene match: 5. The germline V gene encodes CDR1 SGHNT and CDR2 YENEEA.

Remarks on this clone: The read finishes 3 residues shy of the CDR3 end, and the germline J gene is used to complete it. The V gene is TRBV30, the J gene TRBJ1-5; D might be TRBD1 (6 bases). Germline assignment: CDR1 GTSNPN and CDR2 SVGIG (reference sequence). CDR3 length: 13 amino acids. V was clipped by 0 bases and J by 5 bases, with 8 bases between them. The CDR3 bases that were read are TGTGCCTGGAGTGTAAAGGGGGATCAGCCC. Translating it yields CAWSVKGDQP. The complete CDR3 reads CAWSVKGDQPQHF.

Concerning this clone itself: The read is 3 residues too short to cover the CDR3 end, so that end is filled in from the germline J gene. The gene calls are TRBV5-1 and TRBJ2-7; D may correspond to TRBD1 or TRBD2 (7 bases each). The CDR3 length is 15 residues. Per the germline V gene, CDR1 is SGHRS and CDR2 is YFSETQ. V lost 4 bases and J 5 bases, leaving 19 bases between the germline ends. The part of the CDR3 DNA that was read is TGCGCCAGCAGCGGGAGGGTAGGGGGCATAGACGAG. Its translation is CASSGRVGGIDE. The whole CDR3 sequence is CASSGRVGGIDEQYF.

As for this clone: Coverage ceases 3 residues before the CDR3 finishes, and the germline J gene fills in the end. The chain has TRBV18 and TRBJ1-4; D is unresolved. Trimming removed 2 bases at V and 2 bases at J, with 15 bases between. Germline V lookup: CDR1 KGHSH, CDR2 LQKENI. This CDR3 region has 17 residues. CDR3 residues: CASSPRPSIATNEKLFF. Incomplete CDR3 DNA: TGTGCCAGCTCACCAAGGCCTTCAATAGCCACTAATGAAAAA.

Regarding this clone: The CDR3 end falls 3 residues outside the read, so it is completed with the germline J gene. This chain links TRBV2 with TRBJ1-4, with D possibly matching TRBD1 (6 bases). This CDR3 spans 11 amino acids. Germline V gene data show CDR1 as SNHLY and CDR2 as FYNNEI. CDR3 in amino acids: CASSRDKELFF. The sequenced CDR3 bases are TGTGCCAGCAGTCGGGACAAGGAA.

Remarks on this clone: The CDR3 end lies 3 residues beyond the end of the read and is filled in from the germline J gene. The rearrangement joins TRBV7-2 to TRBJ1-2, with D possibly being TRBD1 (5 bases). Germline CDR1 reads SGHTA; CDR2 reads FQGNSA. The CDR3 loop spans 12 amino acids. The sequenced CDR3 bases are TGTGCCAGCAGCTGGGGGGGGTTCGGC. Amino acids: CASSWGGFG. The whole CDR3 reads CASSWGGFGYTF.

With respect to this clone: The read terminates 3 residues ahead of where the CDR3 ends, so the germline J gene completes it. This chain links TRBV20-1 with TRBJ1-1; TRBD1 aligns across 9 bases. The CDR3 loop spans 13 amino acids. CDR1 and CDR2 (germline): DFQATT, SNEGSKA (reference sequence). The ends lost 5 bases at V and 1 base at J; junction bases unmatched: 2. The CDR3 sequence is CSAEGQGNTEAFF. CDR3 DNA, as far as it was read: TGCAGTGCTGAGGGACAGGGGAACACTGAA.

On this clone: The CDR3 goes on 3 residues after the read ends, and that part is filled in from the germline J gene. The V gene is TRBV7-3, the J gene TRBJ2-3, with 10 bases identical to TRBD1. Unmatched junction bases numbered 7, after V lost 3 bases and J lost 1 base. This CDR3 comprises 17 residues. Germline V gives CDR1 SGHTA, CDR2 FQGTGA. The CDR3 sequence is CASSLSFGQGGTDTQYF. Incomplete CDR3 DNA: TGTGCCAGCAGCTTGAGCTTCGGACAGGGGGGCACAGATACG.

Remarks on this clone: The CDR3 end falls 3 residues outside the read, so it is completed with the germline J gene. The chain carries TRBV11-3 and TRBJ2-3; possibly TRBD1 for D (7 bases). Trimming took off 7 bases at V and 5 bases at J, with 19 bases between the two ends. Germline V lookup: CDR1 SGHNT, CDR2 YENEEA. The CDR3 runs to 15 residues. The CDR3 sequence: CASKGRPQGGDTQYF. The covered CDR3 bases are TGTGCCAGCAAAGGCAGGCCTCAGGGGGGAGATACG.

CDR3 loop: CASCQRPNYGYTF. CDR3 bases read: TGTGCCAGCTGTCAGCGCCCTAACTATGGC. The chain couples TRBV2 to TRBJ1-2; no firm D call. The read finishes 3 residues shy of the CDR3 end, and the germline J gene is used to complete it. Germline-derived CDR1 and CDR2 are SNHLY and FYNNEI. V was clipped by 8 bases and J by 0 bases, with 10 bases between them. The length of the CDR3 is 13 residues.

Concerning this clone: The CDR3 end is not reached by the read, which stops 3 residues before it; the germline J gene fills it in. The chain recombines TRBV20-1 with TRBJ2-3; the match to TRBD2 covers 8 bases. The CDR3 is made up of 13 amino acids. Germline V gene sequence: CDR1 DFQATT, CDR2 SNEGSKA (reference sequence). J gave up 3 bases and V 5 bases, and 4 bases lay outside the gene matches. CDR3 amino acids: CSAREGGTDTQYF. The DNA read from the CDR3 is TGCAGTGCTCGGGAGGGCGGGACAGATACG.

As for this clone: The junction departs from germline at one end; a sequencing error may be responsible. The observed sequence ends 3 residues before the CDR3 terminus, with the missing tail filled in from the germline J gene. This chain links TRBV4-2 with TRBJ2-3, with 11 positions matching TRBD2. CDR1 is LGHNA and CDR2 is YNFKEQ in the germline V gene. The CDR3 contains 17 residues. The CDR3 sequence is CASSQDGLAGFPDTQYF. CDR3 DNA (partial): TGCGCCAGCAGCCAAGACGGACTAGCGGGTTTCCCAGATACG.